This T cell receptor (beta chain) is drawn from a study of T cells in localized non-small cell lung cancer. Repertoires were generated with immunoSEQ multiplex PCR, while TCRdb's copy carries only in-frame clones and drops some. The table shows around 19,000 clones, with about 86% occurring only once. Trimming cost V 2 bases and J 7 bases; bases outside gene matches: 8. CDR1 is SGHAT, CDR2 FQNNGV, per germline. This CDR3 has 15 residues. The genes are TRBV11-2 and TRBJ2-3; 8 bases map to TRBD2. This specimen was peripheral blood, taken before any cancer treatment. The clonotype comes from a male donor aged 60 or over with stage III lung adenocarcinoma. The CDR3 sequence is CASSLLGSGENTQYF. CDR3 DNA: TGTGCCAGCAGCTTATTGGGTAGCGGGGAGAATACGCAGTATTTT.